Listed here are 7 T cell receptor beta chains from one sample, sequenced in a study of T cells in Graves' hyperthyroidism and ophthalmopathy. The investigators amplified TCR beta CDR3 regions from RNA transcripts. The TCR CDR3 first-round RT-PCR relied on the HTBI primer set. TCRdb reprocessed the multiplex PCR reads via MiXCR and lists one record per CDR3 protein. The table lists 450,000 to 700,000 distinct CDR3 sequences, under 60% of them singletons. Material: peripheral blood or thyroid tissue (not recorded which). These receptors all come from a woman under 30 with Graves' hyperthyroidism.

On this clonotype itself: A clone one base away is much larger, so this may be a read error. The chain carries TRBV20-1 and TRBJ2-7; TRBD2 matches 12 bases. Germline lookup yields CDR1 DFQATT and CDR2 SNEGSKA (reference sequence). CDR3 length: 12 residues. CDR3 nucleotides: TGCAGTACTAGCGGGGGGCCCGGCGAGCAGTACTTC. It specifies CSTSGGPGEQYF.

J is TRBJ2-1 and V is TRBV7-9; D gene uncertain. The CDR3 runs to 13 residues. Trimming took off 5 bases at V and 9 bases at J, with 14 bases between the two ends. Germline V lookup: CDR1 SEHNR, CDR2 FQNEAQ (reference sequence). CDR3 region: CASSPTLDGEQFF. Written as DNA, the CDR3 is TGTGCCAGCAGCCCCACCCTTGACGGTGAGCAGTTCTTC.

This clonotype has a count of ten or more. The gene calls are TRBV12-3 or TRBV12-4 and TRBJ1-1; D is undetermined. The CDR3 runs 15 residues. Trimming pared 1 base from V and 0 bases from J, leaving 9 bases between. Here the CDR3 DNA reads TGTGCCAGCAGTTTAGTTAGGAGCATGAACACTGAAGCTTTCTTT. It is translated as CASSLVRSMNTEAFF.

This clonotype has ten or more counts. The chain joins TRBV9 to TRBJ1-2; a possible D gene is TRBD1 (5 bases). The CDR3 consists of 15 residues. Germline CDR1 reads SGDLS; CDR2 reads YYNGEE. V gave up 2 bases and J gave up 0 bases, with 11 bases separating them. Written as DNA, the CDR3 is TGTGCCAGCAGCGTGGGGCACGGATCTAACTATGGCTACACCTTC. It translates to CASSVGHGSNYGYTF.

Many counts were recorded for this clonotype. The CDR3 here is CASIQAGDQETQYF. The CDR3 nucleotides read TGTGCCAGCATCCAAGCGGGAGATCAAGAGACCCAGTACTTC. This chain uses TRBV7-2 with TRBJ2-5; 8 nucleotides align to TRBD2. V was pared by 7 bases and J by 2 bases, with 6 bases of the junction left unmatched. Germline CDR1 reads SGHTA; CDR2 reads FQGNSA. The CDR3 loop spans 14 amino acids. The entire variable domain, with the rest obtained from reference TRBV7-2 and TRBJ2-5, is as follows: GAGVSQSPSNKVTEKGKDVELRCDPISGHTALYWYRQSLGQGLEFLIYFQGNSAPDKSGLPSDRFSAERTGGSVSTLTIQRTQQEDSAVYLCASIQAGDQETQYFGPGTRLLVL.

The chain has TRBV7-9 and TRBJ2-1; TRBD2 aligns across 11 bases. This CDR3 region has 17 residues. Germline CDR1 is SEHNR and CDR2 is FQNEAQ (reference sequence). The trim removed 4 bases at V and 5 bases at J, leaving 10 bases unmatched. The CDR3 DNA is TGTGCCAGCAGCTCCCGCTCGGGACTAGCGGTACACAATGAGCAGTTCTTC. Its protein is CASSSRSGLAVHNEQFF.

The chain carries TRBV15 and TRBJ2-5, with a weak D call TRBD2 (6 bases). V was trimmed by 0 bases and J by 4 bases, leaving 15 bases between them. This CDR3 is 16 amino acids long. Germline V gene lookup returns CDR1 LNHNV and CDR2 YYDKDF (reference sequence). CDR3 nucleotide sequence: TGTGCCACCAGCAGAGATCTTGCTAGCGTACCAGAGACCCAGTACTTC. This gives the protein CATSRDLASVPETQYF.